These 3 T cell receptor beta chains originate from one sample sequenced in a study of shared clonotypes between healthy human individuals. Clones were read by immunoSEQ multiplex PCR, and TCRdb kept only the in-frame ones, dropping some. The table has some 2 million clones, approximately 94% seen once. Naive CD8 cells lacked CD45RO, underwent positive selection for CCR7 and left out terminally differentiated effector memory CD45RA+ cells. Material: naive CD8+ T cells sorted from blood. These receptors all come from a man between 18 and 29 years old in good health.

Note on this clone: At the DNA level, this CDR3 is encoded by other sequences in the same sample as well. V and J are TRBV27 and TRBJ1-5; the D is unclear. This CDR3 comprises 14 residues. Germline V gene sequence: CDR1 MNHEY, CDR2 SMNVEV (reference sequence). Trimming took 3 bases from V and 4 from J, leaving 10 bases between them. The CDR3: CASSLRQGNQPQHF. CDR3 in DNA: TGTGCCAGCAGTTTGCGACAAGGTAATCAGCCCCAGCATTTT.

The chain carries TRBV4-1 and TRBJ2-3, with 8 nucleotides matching TRBD2. Losses at the gene ends were 1 base for V and 1 base for J; bases not matched to a gene: 13. The CDR3 sequence is 19 residues long. From germline, CDR1 is MGHRA and CDR2 YSYEKL. The chain's CDR3 is CASSQAGEQAGGRTDTQYF. DNA for the CDR3: TGCGCCAGCAGCCAAGCAGGGGAGCAGGCGGGAGGCCGCACAGATACGCAGTATTTT.

This chain connects TRBV6-5 to TRBJ2-7, with 8 bases aligning to TRBD1. CDR1 MNHEY and CDR2 SVGAGI come from the germline V gene. This CDR3 has 15 residues. V lost 1 base, J lost 7 bases, and 9 bases stayed unmatched. CDR3 residues: CASSYLSGTGSEQYF. The DNA for the CDR3 is TGTGCCAGCAGTTACTTATCCGGGACAGGTAGTGAGCAGTACTTC.